A single sample gave rise to the 8 T cell receptor beta chains below, sequenced in a study of blood T cell repertoires in COVID-19 (TCRdb year 2020). The method behind the library was the immunoSEQ multiplex PCR assay. The table was pulled from immuneACCESS by TCRdb, which kept in-frame rearrangements only. Such tables lose some clones; where checked, under half of the loss comes from unresolved V genes, and the rest has no known cause. The table for this sample lists about 130,000 clones; more than 75% of them were counted only once. The ten largest clonotypes hold 10% to 11% of the sample. The sequencing sample was made of peripheral blood. The source of these receptors is a man aged 60-69 years who had recovered from COVID-19.

This sequence joins TRBV6-2 or TRBV6-3 and TRBJ2-7, with a possible D match to TRBD1 (6 bases). This CDR3 is 15 amino acids long. Germline loops: CDR1 MNHEY, CDR2 SVGEGT. V was cut by 5 bases and J by 5 bases, with 19 bases left in between. The CDR3 is CASSRLRTEIHEQYF. In DNA form, the CDR3 reads TGTGCCAGCAGTCGTCTACGGACAGAAATCCACGAGCAGTACTTC.

The rearrangement links TRBV27 to TRBJ1-3; D unresolved. CDR1 is MNHEY and CDR2 is SMNVEV in the germline V gene (reference sequence). The CDR3 runs to 15 residues. The V end was cut by 5 bases, the J end by 3 bases, with 14 bases between. As DNA, the CDR3 is TGTGCCAGCAGTCCCCTAGGCGGGCTTGGAAACACCATATATTTT. The encoded protein is CASSPLGGLGNTIYF.

The rearrangement joins TRBV7-2 to TRBJ1-1; 7 positions match TRBD1. Germline-derived CDR1 and CDR2 are SGHTA and FQGNSA. J lost 10 bases, V lost 3 bases, and 5 bases had no gene match. CDR3 length: 12 residues. This CDR3 is CASSFRQGTAFF. In nucleotides, the CDR3 is TGTGCCAGCAGCTTCAGACAGGGTACAGCTTTCTTT.

This clone appeared once. The chain combines TRBV7-9 with TRBJ1-5; the D gene is possibly TRBD1 (5 bases). The germline V and J ends were trimmed by 5 bases and 6 bases, with 8 bases remaining between them. The length of the CDR3 is 12 residues. The germline V gene has CDR1 SEHNR and CDR2 FQNEAQ (reference sequence). CDR3 loop: CASSGDSQPQHF. As DNA, the CDR3 is TGTGCCAGCAGCGGAGACAGTCAGCCCCAGCATTTT. Looking up the rest from reference TRBV7-9 and TRBJ1-5 gives the full variable domain: DTGVSQNPRHKITKRGQNVTFRCDPISEHNRLYWYRQTLGQGPEFLTYFQNEAQLEKSRLLSDRFSAERPKGSFSTLEIQRTEQGDSAMYLCASSGDSQPQHFGDGTRLSIL.

The V and J genes are TRBV6-5 and TRBJ2-3, with D maybe TRBD2 (5 bases). This CDR3 has 14 amino acids. Germline CDR1 is MNHEY and CDR2 is SVGAGI. Trimming removed 6 bases from V and 0 bases from J, with 10 bases in between. The CDR3 DNA reads TGTGCCAGCAGGATTGGACTCAGCACAGATACGCAGTATTTT. Translated: CASRIGLSTDTQYF.

The chain joins TRBV30 to TRBJ1-4, with 9 bases matching TRBD1. J gave up 11 bases and V 2 bases, and 6 bases lay outside the gene matches. Germline CDR1 reads GTSNPN; CDR2 reads SVGIG (reference sequence). This CDR3 has 13 residues. The CDR3 DNA reads as TGTGCCTGGAGTATGGGACAGGGCGATAAACTGTTTTTT. Translating gives CAWSMGQGDKLFF.

The chain combines TRBV7-2 with TRBJ2-7, with TRBD1 matching 11 bases. This CDR3 has 14 amino acids. Per germline, CDR1 SGHTA and CDR2 FQGNSA. After removal of 5 bases from V and 2 bases from J, the junction contained 2 bases not matched to a gene. In DNA form, the CDR3 reads TGTGCCAGCAGCGGGACAGGGGGACCCTACGAGCAGTACTTC. Residues: CASSGTGGPYEQYF. The whole variable domain, filled in from reference TRBV7-2 and TRBJ2-7, reads GAGVSQSPSNKVTEKGKDVELRCDPISGHTALYWYRQSLGQGLEFLIYFQGNSAPDKSGLPSDRFSAERTGGSVSTLTIQRTQQEDSAVYLCASSGTGGPYEQYFGPGTRLTVT.

The chain recombines TRBV11-3 with TRBJ2-1, with 8 bases identical to TRBD2. Trimming took 2 bases from V and 9 from J; bases not matched to a gene: 6. This CDR3 contains 14 residues. Germline CDR1 SGHNT, CDR2 YENEEA. CDR3 DNA: TGTGCCAGCAGCTTAACCAGCGGGAGTATTGAGCAGTTCTTC. Its translation: CASSLTSGSIEQFF.